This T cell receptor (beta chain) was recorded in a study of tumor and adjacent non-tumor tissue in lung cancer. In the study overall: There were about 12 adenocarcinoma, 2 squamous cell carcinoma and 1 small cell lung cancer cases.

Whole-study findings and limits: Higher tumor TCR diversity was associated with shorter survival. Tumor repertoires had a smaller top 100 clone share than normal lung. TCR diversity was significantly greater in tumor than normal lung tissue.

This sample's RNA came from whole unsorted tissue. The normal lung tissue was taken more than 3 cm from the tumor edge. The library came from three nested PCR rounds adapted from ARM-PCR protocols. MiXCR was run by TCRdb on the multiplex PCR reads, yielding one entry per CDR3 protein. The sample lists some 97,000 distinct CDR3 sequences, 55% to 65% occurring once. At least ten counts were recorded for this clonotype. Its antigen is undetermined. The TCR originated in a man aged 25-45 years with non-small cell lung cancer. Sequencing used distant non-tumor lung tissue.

CDR3 protein: CASSPGGTGELFF. DNA of the CDR3: TGTGCCAGCAGTCCGGGGGGCACCGGGGAGCTGTTTTTT. J is TRBJ2-2 and V is TRBV12-3 or TRBV12-4; TRBD2 matches 7 bases. The trim removed 5 bases at V and 4 bases at J, leaving 1 base unmatched. This CDR3 contains 13 residues.